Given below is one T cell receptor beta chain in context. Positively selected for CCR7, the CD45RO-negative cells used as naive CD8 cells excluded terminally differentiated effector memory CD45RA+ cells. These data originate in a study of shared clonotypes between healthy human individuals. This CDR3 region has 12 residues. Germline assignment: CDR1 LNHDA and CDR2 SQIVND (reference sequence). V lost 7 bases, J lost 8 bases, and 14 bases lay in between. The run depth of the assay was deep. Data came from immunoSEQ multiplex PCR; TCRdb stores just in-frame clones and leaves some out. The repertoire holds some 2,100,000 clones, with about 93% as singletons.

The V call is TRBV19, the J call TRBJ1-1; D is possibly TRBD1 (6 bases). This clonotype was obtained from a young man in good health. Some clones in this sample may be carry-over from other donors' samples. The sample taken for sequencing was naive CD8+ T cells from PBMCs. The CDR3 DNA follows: TGTGCCAGTACCACCGTCGGGACAGAAGCTTTCTTT. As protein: CASTTVGTEAFF.